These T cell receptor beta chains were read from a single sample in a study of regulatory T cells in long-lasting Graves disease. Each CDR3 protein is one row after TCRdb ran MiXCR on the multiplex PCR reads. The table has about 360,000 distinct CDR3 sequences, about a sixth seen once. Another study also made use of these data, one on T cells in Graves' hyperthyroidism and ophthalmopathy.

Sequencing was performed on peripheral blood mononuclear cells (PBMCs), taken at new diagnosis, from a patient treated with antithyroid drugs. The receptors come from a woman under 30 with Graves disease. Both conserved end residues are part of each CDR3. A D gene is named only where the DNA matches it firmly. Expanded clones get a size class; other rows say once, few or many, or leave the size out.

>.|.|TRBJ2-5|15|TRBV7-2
CASSSQERIQETQYF
TGTGCCAGCAGCTCTCAAGAGCGGATCCAAGAGACCCAGTACTTC
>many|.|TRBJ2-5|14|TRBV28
CASSFWGTQETQYF
TGTGCCAGCAGTTTCTGGGGGACCCAAGAGACCCAGTACTTC
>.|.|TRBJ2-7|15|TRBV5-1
CASSLDGAGSYVQYF
TGCGCCAGCAGCTTGGACGGGGCGGGGAGCTACGTGCAGTACTTC
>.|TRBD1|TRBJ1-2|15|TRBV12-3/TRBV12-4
CASSSGTGSLSGYTF
TGTGCCAGCAGTTCGGGGACAGGGTCATTGTCTGGCTACACCTTC
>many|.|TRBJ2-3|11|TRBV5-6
CASSFSYTQYF
TGTGCCAGCAGTTTCTCCTATACGCAGTATTTT
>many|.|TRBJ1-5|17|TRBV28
CASSFVEGRNSNQPQHF
TGTGCCAGCAGTTTTGTCGAAGGTAGAAATAGCAATCAGCCCCAGCATTTT
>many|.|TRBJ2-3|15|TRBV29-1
CSVETGNFNTDTQYF
TGCAGCGTTGAAACCGGGAACTTTAACACAGATACGCAGTATTTT
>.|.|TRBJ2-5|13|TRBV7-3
CATSTGPQETQYF
TGTGCCACTTCGACTGGCCCCCAAGAGACCCAGTACTTC
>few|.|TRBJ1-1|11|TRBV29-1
CSSGDHTEAFF
TGCAGCTCAGGGGATCACACTGAAGCTTTCTTT
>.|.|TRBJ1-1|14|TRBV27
CAGSLSWGYTEAFF
TGTGCCGGCAGTTTATCGTGGGGTTACACTGAAGCTTTCTTT
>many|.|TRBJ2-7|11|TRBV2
CASGLGYGQYF
TGTGCCAGCGGGTTGGGCTATGGGCAGTACTTC
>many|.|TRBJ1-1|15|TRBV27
CASSYDAGERTEAFF
TGTGCCAGCAGTTACGATGCGGGGGAGAGGACTGAAGCTTTCTTT
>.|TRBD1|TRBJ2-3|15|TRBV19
CASTDRGFSTDTQYF
TGTGCCAGTACTGACAGGGGATTTAGCACAGATACGCAGTATTTT
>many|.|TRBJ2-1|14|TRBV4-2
CASSQDVAVDEQFF
TGTGCCAGCAGCCAAGACGTAGCGGTGGATGAGCAGTTCTTC
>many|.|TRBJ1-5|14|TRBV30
CAWSVGSLEQPQHF
TGTGCCTGGAGTGTTGGTAGTTTGGAGCAGCCCCAGCATTTT
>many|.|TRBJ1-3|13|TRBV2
CASMEETGNTIYF
TGTGCCAGCATGGAGGAAACTGGAAACACCATATATTTT
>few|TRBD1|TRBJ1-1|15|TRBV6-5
CASSYKAGGWPEAFF
TGTGCCAGCAGTTACAAGGCAGGGGGGTGGCCTGAAGCTTTCTTT
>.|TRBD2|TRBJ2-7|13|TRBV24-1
CATSELAGYEQYF
TGTGCCACCAGTGAGTTAGCGGGATACGAGCAGTACTTC
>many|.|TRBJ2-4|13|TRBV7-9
CASSSQVKNIQYF
TGTGCCAGCAGCAGTCAGGTGAAAAACATTCAGTACTTC
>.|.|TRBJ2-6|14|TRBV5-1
CASNSASGANVLTF
TGCGCCAGCAATTCAGCCTCGGGGGCCAACGTCCTGACTTTC
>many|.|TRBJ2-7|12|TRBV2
CASGRTASEQYF
TGTGCCAGCGGCAGAACAGCCAGCGAGCAGTACTTC
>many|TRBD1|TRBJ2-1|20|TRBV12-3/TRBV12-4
CASSFVKPGQPLGSYNEQFF
TGTGCCAGCAGTTTTGTGAAACCGGGACAGCCCCTAGGGTCCTACAATGAGCAGTTCTTC
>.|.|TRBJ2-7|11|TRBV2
CGSSDGTVGYF
TGTGGCAGCAGTGACGGGACGGTGGGATACTTC
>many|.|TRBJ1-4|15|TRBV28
CASSPLTTTGEKLFF
TGTGCCAGCAGCCCCCTGACAACGACGGGGGAAAAACTGTTTTTT
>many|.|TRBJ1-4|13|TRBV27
CASSLGTATSLFF
TGTGCCAGCAGTCTAGGGACCGCGACTTCACTGTTTTTT
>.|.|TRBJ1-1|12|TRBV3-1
CASSSGRPEAFF
TGTGCCAGCAGCTCGGGTCGGCCTGAAGCTTTCTTT
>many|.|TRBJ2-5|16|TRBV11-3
CASSLSDVSLWETQYF
TGTGCCAGCAGCCTCTCGGACGTCTCCTTGTGGGAGACCCAGTACTTC
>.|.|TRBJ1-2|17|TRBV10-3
CAISEKEYLGDGYGYTF
TGTGCCATCAGTGAAAAGGAATATCTGGGGGATGGCTATGGCTACACCTTC
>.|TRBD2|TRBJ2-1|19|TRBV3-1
CASSQELRGLADSYNEQFF
TGTGCCAGCAGCCAAGAGCTCCGGGGACTAGCGGACTCCTACAATGAGCAGTTCTTC
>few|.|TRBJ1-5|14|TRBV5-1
CASSLGDVGAPQHF
TGCGCCAGCAGCTTGGGGGACGTAGGTGCGCCCCAGCATTTT
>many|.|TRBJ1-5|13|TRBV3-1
CASSQGYGQPQHF
TGTGCCAGCAGCCAAGGGTATGGACAGCCCCAGCATTTT
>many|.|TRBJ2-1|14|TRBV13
CASRRLGAYNEQFF
TGTGCCAGCAGGCGACTAGGGGCCTACAATGAGCAGTTCTTC
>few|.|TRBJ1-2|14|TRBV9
CASSTHRVAYGYTF
TGTGCCAGCAGCACCCACAGGGTGGCTTATGGCTACACCTTC
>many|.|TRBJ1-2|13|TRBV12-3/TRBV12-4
CASSRAQGPGYTF
TGTGCCAGCAGCAGAGCACAGGGACCCGGCTACACCTTC
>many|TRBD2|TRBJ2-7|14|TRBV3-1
CASSTSGSGNEQYF
TGTGCCAGCAGCACTAGCGGGAGCGGAAACGAGCAGTACTTC
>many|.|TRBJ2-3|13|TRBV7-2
CASSFLTTDTQYF
TGTGCCAGCAGCTTTTTGACGACAGATACGCAGTATTTT
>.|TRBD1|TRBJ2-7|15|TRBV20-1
CSARDPRQGGDEQYF
TGCAGTGCTCGAGACCCACGACAGGGGGGCGACGAGCAGTACTTC
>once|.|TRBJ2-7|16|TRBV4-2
CASSPEGGGGKYEQYF
TGTGCCAGCAGCCCCGAGGGAGGGGGGGGCAAATACGAGCAGTACTTC
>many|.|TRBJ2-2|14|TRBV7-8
CASSLDWDTGELFF
TGTGCCAGCAGCTTAGATTGGGACACCGGGGAGCTGTTTTTT
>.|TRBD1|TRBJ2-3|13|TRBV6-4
CASSDSAQGAQYF
TGTGCCAGCAGTGACTCTGCACAGGGGGCGCAGTATTTT
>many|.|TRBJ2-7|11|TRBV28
CASSLGLGWDF
TGTGCCAGCAGTCTGGGACTGGGATGGGACTTC
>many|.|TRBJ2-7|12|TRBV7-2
CASRISLWEQYF
TGTGCCAGCAGAATATCACTCTGGGAGCAGTACTTC
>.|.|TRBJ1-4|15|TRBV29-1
CSGGAPSGVNEKLFF
TGCAGCGGAGGGGCTCCGTCAGGGGTGAATGAAAAACTGTTTTTT
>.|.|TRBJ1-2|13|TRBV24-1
CATSESRNYGYTF
TGTGCCACCAGTGAGTCCCGCAACTATGGCTACACCTTC
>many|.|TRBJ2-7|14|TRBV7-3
CASSLNPLDGEQYF
TGTGCCAGCAGCTTAAACCCACTAGATGGCGAACAGTACTTC
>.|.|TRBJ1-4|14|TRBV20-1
CSARDRATNEKLFF
TGCAGTGCTAGAGATCGTGCAACTAATGAAAAACTGTTTTTT
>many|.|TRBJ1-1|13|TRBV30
CAWRGRVNTEAFF
TGTGCCTGGAGAGGCAGGGTGAACACTGAAGCTTTCTTT
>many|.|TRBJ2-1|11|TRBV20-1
CSARGNNEQFF
TGCAGTGCTAGGGGGAACAATGAGCAGTTCTTC
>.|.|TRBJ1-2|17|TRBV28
CASSLSPLTGRAYGYTF
TGTGCCAGCAGTTTATCTCCGTTGACAGGCCGGGCCTATGGCTACACCTTC